These 14 T cell receptor beta chains came from one sample sequenced in a study of T cells in Graves' hyperthyroidism and ophthalmopathy. What was amplified from RNA transcripts were TCR beta CDR3 regions. In the first-round RT-PCR of the TCR CDR3, the HTBI primer set was used. A single record per CDR3 protein comes from TCRdb applying MiXCR to the multiplex PCR reads. The sample includes over 700,000 distinct CDR3 sequences, over 35% seen only once; the top ten take 8.9%. What was sequenced was blood. All receptors come from a man aged 18 to 30 with Graves' hyperthyroidism.

This clonotype has a handful of counts. V is TRBV12-3 or TRBV12-4 and J is TRBJ1-3; no clear D. V lost 7 bases and J 0 bases, leaving 13 bases between the germline ends. CDR3 length: 15 residues. This CDR3 reads CASTDGLSSGNTIYF. The CDR3 bases are TGTGCCAGCACCGACGGCCTGAGCTCTGGAAACACCATATATTTT.

With regard to this clonotype: It may be a read error: a sequence one base away is much more abundant. V is TRBV19 and J is TRBJ1-1; D is unclear. The germline gives CDR1 LNHDA, CDR2 SQIVND (reference sequence). This CDR3 is built from 11 residues. With 4 bases removed from V and 6 bases from J, the gap between germline ends came to 6 bases. The CDR3 loop reads CASSRVAEAFF. DNA of the CDR3: TGTGCCAGTAGTAGGGTCGCTGAAGCTTTCTTT.

This clonotype was found a few times. This rearrangement joins TRBV7-9 to TRBJ1-5; D perhaps matches TRBD1 (5 bases). The germline V gene encodes CDR1 SEHNR and CDR2 FQNEAQ (reference sequence). The CDR3 has 13 amino acids. Trimming shortened V by 8 bases and J by 6 bases, and 14 bases separated the two germline ends. CDR3 coding DNA: TGTGCCAGCGGTCAGGGTAGTAGTCAGCCCCAGCATTTT. Protein: CASGQGSSQPQHF.

DNA of the CDR3: TGCAGCGGAGGACAGGGGAACACCGGGGAGCTGTTTTTT. Translating gives CSGGQGNTGELFF. This rearrangement joins TRBV29-1 to TRBJ2-2; TRBD1 matches 8 bases. Germline trimming cut 7 bases from V and 1 base from J; bases unmatched to any gene: 2. CDR3 length: 13 amino acids. Germline lookup yields CDR1 SQVTM and CDR2 ANQGSEA.

In this sample, this clonotype turned up a few times. The V and J genes are TRBV7-9 and TRBJ1-1; no clear D. V shed 3 bases and J shed 5 bases, with 10 bases lying between them. Germline assignment: CDR1 SEHNR and CDR2 FQNEAQ (reference sequence). This CDR3 spans 13 amino acids. CDR3 amino acids: CASSFARETEAFF. CDR3 nucleotides: TGTGCCAGCAGCTTCGCAAGAGAGACTGAAGCTTTCTTT.

The gene calls are TRBV15 and TRBJ1-5; D call uncertain. The germline V and J ends were trimmed by 3 bases and 5 bases, with 8 bases remaining between them. The V gene's germline CDR1 is LNHNV and CDR2 YYDKDF (reference sequence). The CDR3 has 13 amino acids. CDR3: CATSSFSDQPQHF. The CDR3 DNA follows: TGTGCCACCAGCAGTTTCTCAGATCAGCCCCAGCATTTT.

This clonotype was seen a single time. This sequence may be a read error, since a much larger clone differs from it by one base. The chain is built from TRBV20-1 and TRBJ2-5, with D perhaps TRBD1 or TRBD2 (5 bases each). The V end lost 6 bases, the J end lost 5 bases, and 19 bases lay between the germline ends. The germline CDR1 and CDR2 sequences are DFQATT and SNEGSKA (reference sequence). The CDR3 consists of 14 residues. In DNA, the CDR3 is TGCAGTGCCTCTTACCATGGGGACGTGGAGACCCAGTACTTC. This codes for CSASYHGDVETQYF.

The chain couples TRBV20-1 to TRBJ2-6, with D possibly being TRBD1 or TRBD2 (5 bases each). The CDR3 contains 16 residues. The germline V and J ends were trimmed by 0 bases and 2 bases, with 11 bases remaining between them. From germline, CDR1 is DFQATT and CDR2 SNEGSKA (reference sequence). This CDR3 reads CSARDIRGAGANVLTF. DNA for the CDR3: TGCAGTGCTAGAGATATTAGAGGGGCTGGGGCCAACGTCCTGACTTTC.

This clonotype was observed many times. The chain recombines TRBV7-8 with TRBJ2-7; unclear D gene. The V gene's germline CDR1 is SGHVS and CDR2 FQNEAQ. Between the trimmed V and J ends, which lost 5 bases and 6 bases, there was a span of 8 bases. The length of the CDR3 is 11 residues. The CDR3 DNA sequence: TGTGCCAGCAGCCTCGAAGCCGAGCAGTACTTC. This translates into CASSLEAEQYF.

This clonotype occurred a few times. This rearrangement joins TRBV7-9 to TRBJ2-7, with TRBD2 matching over 7 bases. V gave up 3 bases and J gave up 7 bases; unmatched junction bases: 6. Germline CDR1 is SEHNR and CDR2 is FQNEAQ (reference sequence). The CDR3 totals 13 residues. CDR3: CASSFPGGWEQYF. Written as DNA, the CDR3 is TGTGCCAGCAGCTTCCCCGGGGGGTGGGAGCAGTACTTC.

This clonotype was observed a handful of times. The chain recombines TRBV19 with TRBJ1-2; 8 nucleotides match TRBD1. The CDR3 covers 15 residues. CDR1 is LNHDA and CDR2 is SQIVND in the germline V gene (reference sequence). With V trimmed by 7 bases and J by 1 base, 8 bases remained unmatched. Here the CDR3 reads CASNPGTGFNYGYTF. The DNA of the CDR3 is TGTGCCAGTAACCCCGGGACAGGCTTTAACTATGGCTACACCTTC.

This chain uses TRBV29-1 with TRBJ1-3, with 7 nucleotides matching TRBD1. The CDR3 consists of 14 residues. After removal of 7 bases from V and 4 bases from J, the junction contained 10 bases not matched to a gene. CDR1 SQVTM and CDR2 ANQGSEA come from the germline V gene. The CDR3 sequence: CSARAGTAGNTIYF. The CDR3 DNA follows: TGCAGCGCGAGAGCCGGGACAGCAGGAAACACCATATATTTT. Filled out from reference TRBV29-1 and TRBJ1-3, the complete variable domain reads SAVISQKPSRDICQRGTSLTIQCQVDSQVTMMFWYRQQPGQSLTLIATANQGSEATYESGFVIDKFPISRPNLTFSTLTVSNMSPEDSSIYLCSARAGTAGNTIYFGEGSWLTVV.

This clonotype was detected many times. J is TRBJ2-7 and V is TRBV29-1; D not resolved. CDR3 length equals 13 residues. Germline V gene lookup returns CDR1 SQVTM and CDR2 ANQGSEA. V shed 4 bases and J shed 0 bases, with 10 bases lying between them. CDR3 region: CSVVGDPSYEQYF. CDR3 coding DNA: TGCAGCGTTGTTGGGGATCCCTCCTACGAGCAGTACTTC.

This clonotype was detected many times. The chain combines TRBV4-1 with TRBJ1-2; tentatively, D is TRBD1 (5 bases). This CDR3 spans 13 amino acids. Trimming took 0 bases from V and 14 from J, leaving 16 bases between them. CDR1 is MGHRA and CDR2 is YSYEKL in the germline V gene. Written as DNA, the CDR3 is TGCGCCAGCAGCCAAGACGGGACGGCCGCTTATACCTTC. This sequence encodes CASSQDGTAAYTF.